These 6 T cell receptor beta chains originate from one sample sequenced in a study of blood T cell repertoires in COVID-19. TCRdb's table, derived via immunoSEQ multiplex PCR, lists solely in-frame clones and lacks some. Among a few hundred thousand clones listed, more than 70% were seen once. Sample: peripheral blood. These receptors were taken from a woman in her twenties or thirties with COVID-19, enrolled during active disease.

The V and J genes are TRBV7-8 and TRBJ2-2; TRBD2 matches at 10 bases. This CDR3 has 15 residues. The germline CDR1 and CDR2 sequences are SGHVS and FQNEAQ. Losses at the gene ends were 4 bases for V and 4 bases for J; bases not matched to a gene: 3. The CDR3 nucleotides read TGTGCCAGCAGCTCCAAGCGGGGGGGCACCGGGGAGCTGTTTTTT. Translating it yields CASSSKRGGTGELFF.

V usage is TRBV30 and J usage is TRBJ1-5, with a weak D call TRBD1 (5 bases). This CDR3 has 15 residues. V lost 3 bases, J lost 1 base, and 13 bases lay in between. CDR1 and CDR2 (germline): GTSNPN, SVGIG (reference sequence). The DNA for the CDR3 is TGTGCCTGGAGCCCCGGGGGGGGGAGCAATCAGCCCCAGCATTTT. This sequence encodes CAWSPGGGSNQPQHF.

The chain is built from TRBV5-1 and TRBJ1-1, with a possible D match to TRBD1 (5 bases). This CDR3 has 17 residues. Between the trimmed V and J ends, which lost 0 bases and 4 bases, there was a span of 19 bases. Germline CDR1 reads SGHRS; CDR2 reads YFSETQ. DNA for the CDR3: TGCGCCAGCAGCTTGGAGGGCCAGGGTATTATAGGCACTGAAGCTTTCTTT. Amino acids: CASSLEGQGIIGTEAFF. Full variable domain (outside the CDR3, taken from reference TRBV5-1 and TRBJ1-1): KAGVTQTPRYLIKTRGQQVTLSCSPISGHRSVSWYQQTPGQGLQFLFEYFSETQRNKGNFPGRFSGRQFSNSRSEMNVSTLELGDSALYLCASSLEGQGIIGTEAFFGQGTRLTVV.

This chain links TRBV5-6 with TRBJ1-5; TRBD1 is a possible D gene (6 bases). Looked up from germline, CDR1 is SGHDT and CDR2 is YYEEEE. The CDR3 extends over 16 amino acids. Deletions cut 4 bases from V and 3 bases from J, with 17 bases between. CDR3 amino acids: CASSRSGTTFNQPQHF. The CDR3 nucleotides read TGTGCCAGCAGCCGCTCGGGGACAACCTTCAATCAGCCCCAGCATTTT.

This clone was detected only a few times. This chain links TRBV11-2 with TRBJ2-1; possibly TRBD1 for D (6 bases). The CDR3 consists of 12 residues. Germline CDR1 is SGHAT and CDR2 is FQNNGV. The germline V and J ends were trimmed by 0 bases and 13 bases, with 10 bases remaining between them. This chain's CDR3 is CASSLDRGHQFF. Written as DNA, the CDR3 is TGTGCCAGCAGCTTAGATAGGGGACATCAGTTCTTC.

The CDR3, as DNA: TGCGCCAGCAGCCAGAGGACTAGCGGTACCGGGGAGCTGTTTTTT. This encodes CASSQRTSGTGELFF. The chain employs TRBV5-1 and TRBJ2-2; 10 bases match TRBD2. Losses at the gene ends were 4 bases for V and 5 bases for J; bases not matched to a gene: 5. Germline V gene data show CDR1 as SGHRS and CDR2 as YFSETQ. The CDR3 runs to 15 residues.